Below, 9 T cell receptor beta chains from the same sample are listed, as sequenced in a study of OX40 agonist ivuxolimab in advanced cancers. Measured with immunoSEQ multiplex PCR; TCRdb has only the in-frame clones, and not every one. In the table there are approximately 79,000 clones, about 89% of which are singletons. The material was CD4+ or CD8+ T cells sorted from blood, obtained in a trial of the OX40 agonist ivuxolimab. These receptors were obtained from an adult with an advanced solid tumor such as melanoma, head and neck, liver or kidney cancer.

The chain uses TRBV4-2 and TRBJ2-7; 7 bases match TRBD2. CDR1 is LGHNA, CDR2 YNFKEQ, per germline. After removal of 0 bases from V and 4 bases from J, the junction contained 12 bases not matched to a gene. This CDR3 is built from 17 residues. Here the CDR3 DNA reads TGTGCCAGCAGCCAAGATCTTATGGGAGGGAGGGCTTACGAGCAGTACTTC. It codes for CASSQDLMGGRAYEQYF.

The chain carries TRBV5-1 and TRBJ1-6; 10 positions match TRBD1. V lost 4 bases, J lost 10 bases, and 8 bases stayed unmatched. Germline V gene lookup returns CDR1 SGHRS and CDR2 YFSETQ. The CDR3 has 15 residues. The CDR3 coding sequence is TGCGCCAGCAGCCCAACGACAGGGGGCAACTCACCCCTCCACTTT. This gives the protein CASSPTTGGNSPLHF.

The V call is TRBV7-2, the J call TRBJ2-7, with a possible D match to TRBD2 (6 bases). The CDR3 is made up of 15 amino acids. Germline loops: CDR1 SGHTA, CDR2 FQGNSA. V was pared by 5 bases and J by 1 base, with 15 bases between. CDR3 nucleotide sequence: TGTGCCAGCAGCGAGACCCGAAGCGGGTCCTACGAGCAGTACTTC. Translating it yields CASSETRSGSYEQYF.

The CDR3 DNA reads as TGTGCCAGCAGCCAAAATCGTCTCTCCTACGAGCAGTACTTC. This translates into CASSQNRLSYEQYF. The V and J genes are TRBV14 and TRBJ2-7; D gene ambiguous. This CDR3 spans 14 amino acids. Germline V lookup: CDR1 SGHDN, CDR2 FVKESK. V dropped 2 bases and J dropped 0 bases, with 8 bases sitting between them.

The chain combines TRBV7-2 with TRBJ1-5; D possibly corresponds to TRBD1 (5 bases). V shed 6 bases and J shed 7 bases, with 16 bases lying between them. CDR1 is SGHTA, CDR2 FQGNSA, per germline. The CDR3 covers 14 residues. The CDR3 coding sequence is TGTGCCAGCAGGGCCCAGGGCGGAGGGCAGCCCCAGCATTTT. Amino acids: CASRAQGGGQPQHF.

The chain employs TRBV6-6 and TRBJ1-5, with 7 bases identical to TRBD1. The CDR3 has 15 amino acids. The V gene end was trimmed by 6 bases and the J gene end by 1 base; junction bases not matched to a gene: 6. Germline-derived CDR1 and CDR2 are MNHNY and SVGAGI (reference sequence). CDR3 sequence reads: CASSPDRVSNQPQHF. DNA for the CDR3: TGTGCCAGCAGCCCTGACAGGGTAAGCAATCAGCCCCAGCATTTT.

A remark on this clone: Sequence at one end of the junction differs from germline and may be a read error. The chain couples TRBV10-3 to TRBJ1-3; no firm D call. Germline V gene data show CDR1 as ENHRY and CDR2 as SYGVKD. The CDR3 consists of 16 residues. CDR3 residues: CASSELRGMAGNTIYF. The CDR3 DNA sequence: TGTGCCAGCAGTGAATTGCGGGGAATGGCTGGAAACACCATATATTTT.

This clone was seen a few times. At one boundary the junction diverges from the germline segment, which might be a read error. V gene TRBV18 combines with J gene TRBJ2-1, with 7 bases identical to TRBD2. Germline CDR1 KGHSH, CDR2 LQKENI. The CDR3 totals 15 residues. The CDR3 protein is CASSPLATTYNEQFF. The CDR3 DNA is TGTGCCAGCTCGCCACTAGCGACTACCTACAATGAGCAGTTCTTC.

The CDR3 sequence is CASSQRGEGYNEQFF. In nucleotides, the CDR3 is TGTGCCAGCAGTCAAAGGGGGGAGGGTTACAATGAGCAGTTCTTC. J is TRBJ2-1 and V is TRBV27; tentatively, D is TRBD2 (7 bases). V was trimmed by 5 bases and J by 4 bases, leaving 15 bases between them. This CDR3 has 15 amino acids. CDR1 is MNHEY and CDR2 is SMNVEV in the germline V gene (reference sequence).